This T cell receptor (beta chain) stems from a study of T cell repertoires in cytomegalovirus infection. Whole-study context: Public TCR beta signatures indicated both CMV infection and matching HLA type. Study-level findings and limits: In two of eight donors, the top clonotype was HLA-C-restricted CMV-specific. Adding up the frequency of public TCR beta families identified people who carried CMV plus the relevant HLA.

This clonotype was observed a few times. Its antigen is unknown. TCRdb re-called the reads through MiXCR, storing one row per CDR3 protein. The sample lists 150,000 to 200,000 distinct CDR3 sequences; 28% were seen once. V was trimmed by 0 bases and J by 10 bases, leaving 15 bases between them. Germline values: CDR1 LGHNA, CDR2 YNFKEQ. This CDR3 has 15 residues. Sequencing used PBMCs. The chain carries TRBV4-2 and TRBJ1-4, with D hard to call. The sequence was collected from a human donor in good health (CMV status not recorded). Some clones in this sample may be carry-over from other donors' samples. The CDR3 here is CASSQDQWAEGKLFF. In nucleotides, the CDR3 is TGTGCCAGCAGCCAAGATCAATGGGCAGAGGGAAAACTGTTTTTT.